This passage covers 25 T cell receptor beta chains from one sample sequenced in a study of tumor and adjacent non-tumor tissue in lung cancer. No cell sorting was done before RNA was extracted from the tissue. This non-tumor lung sample came from over 3 cm beyond the tumor edge. Three rounds of nested PCR, following a modified ARM-PCR protocol, produced the TCRbeta library. TCRdb processed the multiplex PCR reads anew with MiXCR; each CDR3 protein has one entry. The profile shows some 100,000 distinct CDR3 sequences, about 80% of them singletons. Sequenced material: distant non-tumor lung tissue. The receptors here all came from a man between 60 and 75 years old with small cell lung cancer.

With respect to this clonotype: The CDR3 ends on some other residue instead of the conserved phenylalanine or tryptophan, so this is likely a read error. This chain connects TRBV11-2 to TRBJ2-3, with 8 bases aligning to TRBD2. This CDR3 contains 16 residues. CDR1 and CDR2 from the germline V gene are SGHAT and FQNNGV. The CDR3 region has the DNA TGTACCAGCAGCCCCCACGGGAGGGCCGATACAGATACTCAGTATTTG. Its protein product is CTSSPHGRADTDTQYL.

This sequence joins TRBV10-2 and TRBJ2-3, with 8 bases lining up with TRBD2. CDR1 is WSHSY, CDR2 SAAADI, per germline. The CDR3 has 16 amino acids. V shed 5 bases, J shed 8 bases, and the junction held 15 bases outside the gene matches. CDR3 bases: TGCGCCAGCAGTTCTAAGGGACTAGTGGGAGTGGGTACGCAGTATTTT. Residues: CASSSKGLVGVGTQYF.

This clonotype was counted ten times or more. CDR3 nucleotide sequence: TGTGCCAGCAGCTTACAGCGGGGGTCCTACGAGCAGTACTTC. Translation gives CASSLQRGSYEQYF. The J gene is TRBJ2-7, the V gene TRBV7-9, with 8 bases lining up with TRBD2. This CDR3 has 14 residues. V was clipped by 2 bases and J by 1 base; unmatched bases: 1. Germline CDR1 is SEHNR and CDR2 is FQNEAQ (reference sequence). The variable domain in full, completed from reference TRBV7-9 and TRBJ2-7, reads DTGVSQNPRHKITKRGQNVTFRCDPISEHNRLYWYRQTLGQGPEFLTYFQNEAQLEKSRLLSDRFSAERPKGSFSTLEIQRTEQGDSAMYLCASSLQRGSYEQYFGPGTRLTVT.

Turning to this clonotype: It is likely a read error, because the conserved phenylalanine at the end of the CDR3 is missing. The limits of the CDR3 on the DNA are not certain, so only TCRdb's listed CDR3 is given. This rearrangement joins TRBV29-1 to TRBJ2-5; the table's D call of TRBD1 was not tested on the DNA. The CDR3 is 13 residues long, ends included. Per germline, CDR1 SQVTM and CDR2 ANQGSEA. This chain's CDR3 is CSVPGQGAETQYI.

In regard to this clonotype: An end of the junction differs from the germline gene, which may be a read error. The rearrangement joins TRBV4-1 to TRBJ2-1; the match to TRBD2 covers 11 bases. Germline CDR1 is MGHRA and CDR2 is YSYEKL. This CDR3 contains 15 residues. The CDR3 sequence: CASRPGLAVNNKQFF. DNA of the CDR3: TGCGCCAGCAGGCCGGGACTAGCGGTGAACAATAAGCAGTTCTTC.

About this clonotype: One end of the junction fails to match germline, which may point to a read error. The rearrangement links TRBV12-3 or TRBV12-4 to TRBJ2-1; maybe TRBD2 (6 bases). The CDR3 spans 12 residues. In DNA, the CDR3 is TGTGCCGACATGCGGGGCTACAATGAGCAGTCCTTC. Translating gives CADMRGYNEQSF.

The V and J genes are TRBV13 and TRBJ2-7; maybe TRBD1 (5 bases). Germline values: CDR1 PRHDT, CDR2 FYEKMQ (reference sequence). V was trimmed by 3 bases and J by 9 bases, leaving 18 bases between them. The CDR3 spans 14 residues. The CDR3 DNA reads as TGTGCCAGCAGCTTCGTGGGGCGACCCTACAGGCAGTACTTC. This sequence encodes CASSFVGRPYRQYF. Combining the CDR3 with reference TRBV13 and TRBJ2-7 gives the whole variable domain AAGVIQSPRHLIKEKRETATLKCYPIPRHDTVYWYQQGPGQDPQFLISFYEKMQSDKGSIPDRFSAQQFSDYHSELNMSSLELGDSALYFCASSFVGRPYRQYFGPGTRLTVT.

This clonotype turned up a few times. Just one base apart from a much larger clone, this may be a read error. V usage is TRBV20-1 and J usage is TRBJ1-1; no definite D call. This CDR3 is 12 amino acids long. The germline gives CDR1 DFQATT, CDR2 SNEGSKA (reference sequence). Written as DNA, the CDR3 is TGCAGTGATAGATCAGGAACCACTGAAGCTTTCTTT. This encodes CSDRSGTTEAFF.

In the case of this clonotype: A much larger clonotype is one base distant, so this may be a read error. This chain joins TRBV6-1 and TRBJ1-2, with TRBD1 as a possible D gene (5 bases). This CDR3 has 12 residues. Germline CDR1 is MNHNS and CDR2 is SASEGT. CDR3 bases: TGTACCAGCAACACGCAGGGTGGTGGCTACACCTTC. The encoded protein is CTSNTQGGGYTF.

This chain joins TRBV5-4 and TRBJ2-6; maybe TRBD1 (5 bases). The germline CDR1 and CDR2 sequences are SGHNT and YYREEE (reference sequence). There are 15 residues in the CDR3. Trimming pared 5 bases from V and 18 bases from J, leaving 27 bases between. This chain's CDR3 is CASSRSASGANIPTF. The CDR3 DNA reads TGTGCCAGCAGTCGGTCAGCCTCTGGGGCCAACATCCCGACTTTC.

The rearrangement uses TRBV29-1 and TRBJ1-1; possible D gene TRBD1, 6 bases. Germline V gene lookup returns CDR1 SQVTM and CDR2 ANQGSEA. This CDR3 is built from 11 residues. CDR3 sequence (DNA): TGCGGCACCGGGACATGGTTTGAAGCTTTCTTT. Amino acids: CGTGTWFEAFF.

There are a few counts of this clonotype. Being one base from a much bigger clone, this may be a read error. Here the CDR3 omits its conserved ending phenylalanine or tryptophan, so a read error is the likely source. The CDR3 DNA reads as TGTGCCTGGACACAGCGGGAGGGCGGGGAGCTGTTTTCT. This translates into CAWTQREGGELFS. This rearrangement joins TRBV30 to TRBJ2-2, with 10 positions matching TRBD2. The CDR3 is made up of 13 amino acids. Trimming cost V 4 bases and J 7 bases; bases outside gene matches: 3. The germline V gene encodes CDR1 GTSNPN and CDR2 SVGIG (reference sequence).

This clonotype was observed at least ten times. The V call is TRBV24-1, the J call TRBJ2-7, with D possibly being TRBD1 or TRBD2 (5 bases each). The CDR3 length is 13 residues. V gave up 4 bases and J gave up 5 bases, with 11 bases separating them. Germline V lookup: CDR1 KGHDR, CDR2 SFDVKD. CDR3 region: CATSEQGANEQYV. The DNA of the CDR3 is TGTGCCACCAGTGAGCAGGGAGCGAACGAGCAGTACGTC.

In the case of this clonotype: Relative to the germline gene, one junction end is altered; a read error may explain this. This chain links TRBV10-2 with TRBJ1-2; D unclear. Germline assignment: CDR1 WSHSY and CDR2 SAAADI. The CDR3 is 13 residues long. The CDR3 protein is CAGSDSSGIGYTF. CDR3 sequence (DNA): TGCGCCGGCAGTGACTCAAGTGGGATTGGCTACACCTTC.

This clonotype was seen only a few times. Germline and junction disagree at one end, which may indicate a read error. The genes are TRBV12-3 or TRBV12-4 and TRBJ2-2; D is possibly TRBD2 (6 bases). The CDR3 runs 15 residues. CDR3 DNA: TGTGCCAGCAGTCCGCTAGCGTATATCACCGGGGACCTGTCTTTT. Translation: CASSPLAYITGDLSF.

This clonotype was counted at least ten times. CDR3 sequence reads: CASSPEGQGASGYTF. DNA for the CDR3: TGTGCCAGCAGCCCCGAGGGACAGGGGGCGTCTGGCTACACCTTC. The rearrangement links TRBV7-8 to TRBJ1-2, with TRBD1 identical over 12 bases. There are 15 residues in the CDR3. In germline, CDR1 is SGHVS, CDR2 FQNEAQ. Losses at the gene ends were 5 bases for V and 7 bases for J; bases not matched to a gene: 8.

To note about this clonotype: This CDR3 is missing its conserved last phenylalanine or tryptophan, likely due to a read error. Because the CDR3's place on the DNA is in doubt, the DNA is left out and the CDR3 is given as listed by TCRdb. The V and J genes are TRBV11-3 and TRBJ2-1; whether TRBD1, the table's D call, matches the DNA was not checked. Ends included, the CDR3 has 17 residues. In germline, CDR1 is SGHNT, CDR2 YENEEA. CDR3 sequence: CASSSLGGGVSYNEQLI.

This clonotype has just one count. The V call is TRBV12-3 or TRBV12-4, the J call TRBJ1-2; D ambiguous. This CDR3 spans 13 amino acids. The V end was cut by 3 bases, the J end by 4 bases, with 9 bases between. This CDR3 reads CASSFGNSYGYTF. CDR3 DNA: TGTGCCAGCAGTTTCGGTAACTCCTATGGCTACACCTTC.

The gene calls are TRBV11-2 and TRBJ2-5; D is perhaps TRBD2 (6 bases). The CDR3 contains 16 residues. Trimming removed 9 bases from V and 5 bases from J, with 25 bases in between. Germline V gene lookup returns CDR1 SGHAT and CDR2 FQNNGV. The DNA of the CDR3 is TGTGCCAGTAACTTAGGGCGGCACTTGGGGGGTGAGACCCAGTACTTC. It encodes CASNLGRHLGGETQYF. The whole variable domain, filled in from reference TRBV11-2 and TRBJ2-5, reads EAGVAQSPRYKIIEKRQSVAFWCNPISGHATLYWYQQILGQGPKLLIQFQNNGVVDDSQLPKDRFSAERLKGVDSTLKIQPAKLEDSAVYLCASNLGRHLGGETQYFGPGTRLLVL.

In this sample, this clonotype turned up once. A read error may produce the germline difference seen at one junction end. The CDR3 spells CSVISRGTYNKQFF. DNA of the CDR3: TGCAGCGTTATATCCAGGGGCACCTACAATAAGCAGTTCTTC. The rearrangement links TRBV29-1 to TRBJ2-1, with a weak D call TRBD1 (6 bases). CDR3 length equals 14 residues. Germline V gives CDR1 SQVTM, CDR2 ANQGSEA.

Comment on this clonotype: A junction end diverges from the germline sequence, so it may reflect a read error. The chain recombines TRBV11-3 with TRBJ2-3; either TRBD1 or TRBD2 may fit D (5 bases each). Germline V gene data show CDR1 as SGHNT and CDR2 as YENEEA. CDR3 length: 14 residues. The CDR3 region has the DNA TGTGCCAGCAACTTAGAGGGGATAGGAGATACGCATTATTTT. It yields the protein CASNLEGIGDTHYF. Full variable domain (remainder filled in from reference TRBV11-3 and TRBJ2-3): EAGVVQSPRYKIIEKKQPVAFWCNPISGHNTLYWYLQNLGQGPELLIRYENEEAVDDSQLPKDRFSAERLKGVDSTLKIQPAELGDSAVYLCASNLEGIGDTHYFGPGTRLTVL.

This clonotype is medium-sized (0.01 to 0.1%). The chain combines TRBV11-2 with TRBJ2-5, with a possible D match to TRBD1 (5 bases). Trimming took 5 bases from V and 3 from J, leaving 13 bases between them. CDR1 and CDR2 from the germline V gene are SGHAT and FQNNGV. This CDR3 has 14 residues. The CDR3 DNA follows: TGTGCCAGCAGCCCCACAGGTGGAAAAGAGACCCAGTACTTC. This codes for CASSPTGGKETQYF.

About this clonotype itself: An end of the junction does not agree with germline; a read error may underlie this. The chain carries TRBV12-3 or TRBV12-4 and TRBJ1-1, with D perhaps TRBD1 (5 bases). There are 13 residues in the CDR3. The DNA of the CDR3 is TGCGCCAGCACCCTAACAGGGAACACTGAAGCTTTCTTT. This translates into CASTLTGNTEAFF.

As concerns this clonotype: Just one base apart from a much larger clone, this may be a read error. The chain recombines TRBV24-1 with TRBJ2-1; D perhaps matches TRBD1 (6 bases). The CDR3 is made up of 13 amino acids. The germline V gene encodes CDR1 KGHDR and CDR2 SFDVKD. CDR3 sequence: CTTRGIGINEQFF. In DNA, the CDR3 is TGTACCACCAGGGGTATCGGGATCAATGAGCAGTTCTTC.

A remark on this clonotype: The CDR3 carries no conserved terminal phenylalanine or tryptophan, so it likely arises from a read error. The chain combines TRBV11-3 with TRBJ2-7, with D perhaps assigned TRBD1 or TRBD2 (5 bases each). Per the germline V gene, CDR1 is SGHNT and CDR2 is YENEEA. Between the trimmed V and J ends, which lost 5 bases and 1 base, there was a span of 9 bases. The CDR3 totals 13 residues. CDR3 residues: CASSPEGSYEQYY. CDR3 sequence (DNA): TGTGCCAGCAGCCCCGAGGGGTCCTACGAGCAGTACTAC.